This paragraph covers one T cell receptor beta chain sequence. The entry originates in a study of blood T cell repertoires in COVID-19. Study overall: Nucleic acid was either cDNA or gDNA, and it came from T cells, B-cell-depleted T cells, or PBMCs.

Using immunoSEQ multiplex PCR, the repertoire was profiled, and TCRdb retains in-frame clones only, with some absent. This table has about 210,000 clones, about 85% appearing once. V lost 0 bases to trimming and J lost 1 base, with 10 bases between them. Germline-derived CDR1 and CDR2 are SGDLS and YYNGEE. The CDR3 loop spans 15 amino acids. The sequenced sample was peripheral blood. The gene calls are TRBV9 and TRBJ1-1; D is unresolved. The sequence was obtained from an elderly woman with acute or convalescent COVID-19. The chain's CDR3 is CASSVAPVPNTEAFF. The CDR3, as DNA: TGTGCCAGCAGCGTAGCTCCAGTTCCGAACACTGAAGCTTTCTTT.